The present TCR beta chain was sequenced within a study of blood T cell repertoires in COVID-19. Looking at the study overall: The cDNA or gDNA used as material had been derived from T cells, B-cell-depleted T cells, or PBMCs.

Measured with immunoSEQ multiplex PCR; TCRdb has only the in-frame clones, and not every one. The repertoire includes under 350,000 clones, about nine tenths of them detected once, and around 2.4% sits in the top ten. With 5 bases removed from V and 7 bases from J, the gap between germline ends came to 9 bases. The germline CDR1 and CDR2 sequences are DFQATT and SNEGSKA (reference sequence). This CDR3 is built from 11 residues. Participants were aged roughly 18 to 100 years from around 24 US areas. This receptor was taken from a young woman who had recovered from COVID-19. The chain uses TRBV20-1 and TRBJ2-1; no definite D call. Sample: PBMCs or T cells enriched from blood (not recorded which). The CDR3 DNA sequence: TGCAGTGCTCCCCACCGGAATGAGCAGTTCTTC. This translates into CSAPHRNEQFF.